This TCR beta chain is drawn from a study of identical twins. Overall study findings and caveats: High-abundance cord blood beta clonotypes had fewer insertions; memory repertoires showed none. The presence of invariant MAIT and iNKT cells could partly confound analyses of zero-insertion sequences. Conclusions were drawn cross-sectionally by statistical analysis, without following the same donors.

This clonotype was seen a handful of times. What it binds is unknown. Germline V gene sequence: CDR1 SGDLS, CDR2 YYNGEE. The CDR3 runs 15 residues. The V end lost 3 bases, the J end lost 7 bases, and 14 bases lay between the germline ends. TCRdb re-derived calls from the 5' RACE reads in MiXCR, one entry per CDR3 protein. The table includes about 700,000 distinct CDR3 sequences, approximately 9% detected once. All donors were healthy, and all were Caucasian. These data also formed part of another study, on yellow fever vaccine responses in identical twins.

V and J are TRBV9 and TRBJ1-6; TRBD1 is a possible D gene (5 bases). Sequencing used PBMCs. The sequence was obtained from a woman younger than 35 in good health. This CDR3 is CASSDPGRLNSPLHF. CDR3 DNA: TGTGCCAGCAGCGATCCGGGACGTTTAAATTCACCCCTCCACTTT.